These T cell receptor beta chains were read from a single sample in a study of T-cell reconstitution after alpha-beta-depleted transplantation in children. Using its own MiXCR run on the PCR reads, TCRdb lists one record per CDR3 protein. Seen here are about 830,000 distinct CDR3 sequences, around 15% observed once, and the top ten hold about 4.6%. The specimen comprised PBMCs, mostly from graft donor cells, sampled 360 days after TCRalphabeta/CD19-depleted stem cell transplant. These receptors originate from a male patient aged 5 to 17 who had a stem cell transplant for acute lymphoblastic leukemia, so the T cells may come from the graft donor. Each CDR3 is given with its conserved first and last residue. Fields, in order: CDR3 DNA, CDR3 protein, clone size, J gene, D gene, V gene. The D gene is left open where the match is weak. A row's size may be missing; if present it is once, few, many or a size class.

TGCGCCAGCAGCTTGGTTGGGGCCAGCGGGGGATTGACCCAGTACTTC,CASSLVGASGGLTQYF,few,TRBJ2-5,TRBD2,TRBV5-1
TGTGCCAGCAGCTCGTGGGACAGGGCCCAAGAGACCCAGTACTTC,CASSSWDRAQETQYF,few,TRBJ2-5,TRBD1,TRBV7-8
TGCAGTGCTAGACTAGCGGGGAACATCGGGGAGCTGTTTTTT,CSARLAGNIGELFF,-,TRBJ2-2,TRBD2,TRBV20-1
TGCAGTGCTTCCCGGGACCCCTCAAGCTCCTACGAGCAGTACTTC,CSASRDPSSSYEQYF,many,TRBJ2-7,-,TRBV20-1
TGTGCCAGCAGTCGGACAGGTCTAATGAACTATTCACCCCTCCACTTT,CASSRTGLMNYSPLHF,-,TRBJ1-6,TRBD1,TRBV12-3/TRBV12-4
TGTGCCAGCATCTATAATGCGGGACAAGAGACCCAGTACTTC,CASIYNAGQETQYF,few,TRBJ2-5,-,TRBV7-8
TGTGCCAGCAGCTCAGGACGCCAGTACTTC,CASSSGRQYF,many,TRBJ2-4,-,TRBV12-3/TRBV12-4
TGCAGTGCTAGCCCACCCCGACAGGCCTCCTACGAGCAGTACTTC,CSASPPRQASYEQYF,-,TRBJ2-7,-,TRBV20-1
TGCAGCGTTGTGGCCGGGCAAGGGGGAAAACTGTTTTTT,CSVVAGQGGKLFF,few,TRBJ1-4,-,TRBV29-1
TGTGCCAGCAGTAGGACAGAAATTTCTCCCCTCCACTTT,CASSRTEISPLHF,few,TRBJ1-6,-,TRBV12-3/TRBV12-4
TGTGCCACCCAGCGAGGGACTAGCGGATCTCGGGAGCAGTTCTTC,CATQRGTSGSREQFF,-,TRBJ2-1,TRBD2,TRBV18
TGTGCCAGCAGCCCTACCGGGACAGGTTACCTTAATGAAAAACTGTTTTTT,CASSPTGTGYLNEKLFF,-,TRBJ1-4,TRBD1,TRBV7-8
TGTGCCAGCAGCCAAGATAGGGCAGGAGGGCAGCCCCAGCATTTT,CASSQDRAGGQPQHF,many,TRBJ1-5,-,TRBV4-2
TGTGCCAGCAGTTTGCATGGTGAGCAGTTCTTC,CASSLHGEQFF,many,TRBJ2-1,-,TRBV12-3/TRBV12-4
TGCAGCATCTCAGGGGTTGGGGAGACCCAGTACTTC,CSISGVGETQYF,-,TRBJ2-5,-,TRBV29-1
TGTGCCAGCAGCTTCTCCCTCTATAGGCGCCAAGAGACCCAGTACTTC,CASSFSLYRRQETQYF,-,TRBJ2-5,-,TRBV28
TGCAGCGTTGAAGATTATGGTGAAGCTTTCTTT,CSVEDYGEAFF,-,TRBJ1-1,-,TRBV29-1
TGTGCCAGCTCACCGGAAACAGGGAATGAAAAACTGTTTTTT,CASSPETGNEKLFF,-,TRBJ1-4,-,TRBV18
TGTGCCAGCAGTTACGGGTTCTCAAATCAGCCCCAGCATTTT,CASSYGFSNQPQHF,-,TRBJ1-5,-,TRBV6-5
TGTGCCATCCCCTTTCACGGGACAGCCTCCTACGAGCAGTACTTC,CAIPFHGTASYEQYF,-,TRBJ2-7,TRBD1,TRBV10-3
TGCGCCAGCAGCCAGGTTTACTCTGGAAACACCATATATTTT,CASSQVYSGNTIYF,many,TRBJ1-3,-,TRBV4-1
TGCGCCAGCAGCGCGAACCATACTAGCGGGAGGGCCTGCGAGACCCAGTACTTC,CASSANHTSGRACETQYF,once,TRBJ2-5,TRBD2,TRBV5-1
TGCGCCAGCAGGGAGGGATTGAGCTACTACGAGCAGTACTTC,CASREGLSYYEQYF,-,TRBJ2-7,-,TRBV5-1
TGTGCCAGTAGTACCGGGACTAGCTACAACACCGGGGAGCTGTTTTTT,CASSTGTSYNTGELFF,-,TRBJ2-2,TRBD2,TRBV19
TGCAGTGCTAGCTCCAGGAGGGGAGCTAGCAATCAGCCCCAGCATTTT,CSASSRRGASNQPQHF,-,TRBJ1-5,-,TRBV20-1
TGTGCCAGCAGTTTAGAAGGTGCAGGGGCTTTCAGGGAGACCCAGTACTTC,CASSLEGAGAFRETQYF,once,TRBJ2-5,-,TRBV27
TGTGCCAGCAGCGCGGACCTGGGGGGGTATGGCTACACCTTC,CASSADLGGYGYTF,-,TRBJ1-2,-,TRBV9
TGTGCCAGCAGTTACTCGAACGGGGGGTACCAAGAGACCCAGTACTTC,CASSYSNGGYQETQYF,-,TRBJ2-5,TRBD2,TRBV6-5
TGCGCCAGCAGCTTGGCCCACGGACTAGCGGGAAACACCGGGGAGCTGTTTTTT,CASSLAHGLAGNTGELFF,few,TRBJ2-2,TRBD2,TRBV5-1
TGTGCCAGCAGCCCCCCCTTGAGCGGGAGCCAGTTCTTC,CASSPPLSGSQFF,-,TRBJ2-1,TRBD2,TRBV3-1
TGCAGTGCTAGATCACAGAGGGCCGAGACCCAGTACTTC,CSARSQRAETQYF,few,TRBJ2-5,-,TRBV20-1
TGTGCCAGCAGCTTAGGGTGGACGGCTAGTTCTCGCAATGAGCAGTTCTTC,CASSLGWTASSRNEQFF,few,TRBJ2-1,-,TRBV7-9
TGTGCCAGCAGCCAAGGTGGGGGGGGGACTAGCGGAGGTGAGCAGTTCTTC,CASSQGGGGTSGGEQFF,few,TRBJ2-1,TRBD2,TRBV3-1
TGTGCCAGCAGTTTCAGCACACCGGGAGTGATGGACTTC,CASSFSTPGVMDF,-,TRBJ2-7,-,TRBV6-5
TGTGCCAGCAGCTTGGTGTTCGCTGGTGTTACTAACTATGGCTACACCTTC,CASSLVFAGVTNYGYTF,-,TRBJ1-2,-,TRBV5-6
TGTGCCAGCAGCTTATTGGGGAGGGAGCAGTACTTC,CASSLLGREQYF,many,TRBJ2-7,-,TRBV11-2
TGCGCCAGCAAGTCCGGCAGGGTGGACCTTAACTATGGCTACACCTTC,CASKSGRVDLNYGYTF,-,TRBJ1-2,-,TRBV23-1
TGTGCCAGCGCCGGGACTCCCGCCTACAATGAGCAGTTCTTC,CASAGTPAYNEQFF,-,TRBJ2-1,-,TRBV6-2/TRBV6-3
TGCAGCGTTGAAGCGCAGGGAGGTGGGAAATACGAGCAGTACTTC,CSVEAQGGGKYEQYF,few,TRBJ2-7,-,TRBV29-1
TGCAGTGCTAGACCCGACAGGGCCACTGAAGCTTTCTTT,CSARPDRATEAFF,few,TRBJ1-1,TRBD1,TRBV20-1
TGTGCCAGCAGTTACTCAAGAGGGGTCTATGGCTACACCTTC,CASSYSRGVYGYTF,-,TRBJ1-2,-,TRBV6-5
TGTGCCAGCAGCCACACTAGCGGGACAGGGAATGAGCAGTTCTTC,CASSHTSGTGNEQFF,many,TRBJ2-1,-,TRBV7-8
TGTGCCAGCAGCTTAAAGACAGGGGGGACAGGGGAGATCTACGAGCAGTACTTC,CASSLKTGGTGEIYEQYF,few,TRBJ2-7,TRBD1,TRBV7-3
TGCAGCGTTGAAGGCAGGGGGCACTCCTACAATGAGCAGTTCTTC,CSVEGRGHSYNEQFF,few,TRBJ2-1,TRBD1,TRBV29-1
TGTGCCAGCAGCCGAGTGGGCACGGGGAACCCAGCCGAGCAGTACTTC,CASSRVGTGNPAEQYF,few,TRBJ2-7,-,TRBV7-9
TGTGCCAGCAGTTTGCCACCGGGACTAGCGGGAGGTGACAATGAGCAGTTCTTC,CASSLPPGLAGGDNEQFF,few,TRBJ2-1,TRBD2,TRBV28
TGTGCCAGCAGTTCCCCGGGACTAGCGGGAGTTATCGGGGAGCTGTTTTTT,CASSSPGLAGVIGELFF,-,TRBJ2-2,TRBD2,TRBV27
TGTGCCACCAGTGACCCTGGGATCCACACAGATACGCAGTATTTT,CATSDPGIHTDTQYF,-,TRBJ2-3,-,TRBV24-1